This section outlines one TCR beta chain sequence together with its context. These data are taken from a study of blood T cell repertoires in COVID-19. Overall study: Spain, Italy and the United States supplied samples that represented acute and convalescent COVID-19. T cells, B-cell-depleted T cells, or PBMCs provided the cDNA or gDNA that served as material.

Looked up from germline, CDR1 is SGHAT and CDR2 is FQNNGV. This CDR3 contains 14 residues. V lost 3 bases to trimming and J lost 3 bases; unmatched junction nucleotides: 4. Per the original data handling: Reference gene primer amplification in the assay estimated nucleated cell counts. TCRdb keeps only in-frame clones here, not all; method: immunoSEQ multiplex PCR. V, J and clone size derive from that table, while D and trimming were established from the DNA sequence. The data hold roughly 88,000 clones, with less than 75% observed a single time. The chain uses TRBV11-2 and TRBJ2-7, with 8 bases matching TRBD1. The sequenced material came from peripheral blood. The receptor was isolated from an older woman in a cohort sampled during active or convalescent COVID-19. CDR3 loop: CASSLSDRGYEQYF. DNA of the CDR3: TGTGCCAGCAGCTTGAGCGACAGGGGCTACGAGCAGTACTTC.